This T cell receptor beta chain is from a study of CD4 T cells in relation to SARS-CoV-2 and coronaviruses (dated by TCRdb to about 2021). Some background on the complete study: Using patient-derived lymphoblastoid cell lines, the shared crossreactive spike epitopes were mapped to their HLA restriction. At the level of individual TCR clonotypes, the study measured memory CD4+ T cell crossreactivity between SARS-CoV-2 spike protein and common cold coronavirus spike proteins. The Adaptive Biotechnologies TCR-sequencing kit was used to sequence samples from three pre-COVID donors and the naive versus memory experiments, while other data came from Illumina-based sequencing. A different, Illumina-based TCR-beta assay was used to sequence expansion assays from other donors in the study. Broad study findings and their caveats: Sequencing naive versus memory cells indicated that the assay picks up memory recall responses, not primary responses primed during culture. Since the crossreactivity analysis centred on spike protein, crossreactivity against other viral proteins was not assessed. Crossreactive clones showed significantly weaker SARS-CoV-2-driven expansion than monoreactive clones, consistent with antigenic imprinting. The study was limited by small numbers of patients and tested TCRs. No donor contributed both pre-pandemic and post-infection samples, which limited tracing the source of pre-existing responses. Around two thirds of donors had memory CD4+ clonotypes that crossrecognized SARS-CoV-2 and at least one common cold coronavirus spike.

Deep-resolution immunoSEQ TCR-beta sequencing was performed on DNA from uncultured naive and memory CD4+ T cells. The authors processed their data as follows. During preprocessing, nonproductive sequences were removed, along with CDR3s that did not begin with C, did not end with F or W, or were shorter than 7 amino acids. Cultured and uncultured naive and memory CD4+ repertoires were searched for previously identified spike- and CEF-reactive CDR3s. CDR3 homology was quantified as pairwise Levenshtein distance, calculated with the stringdist R package after three terminal residues were trimmed from each end. TCRdb obtained this table from immuneACCESS and retained in-frame rearrangements with V and J assigned. These tables miss some clones; where compared with another copy, unresolved V genes account for less than half of the shortfall, and the remainder is unexplained. That table gives V, J and clone size, and the DNA gave D and trimming. This sample comprises about 59,000 clones, more than 80% of them detected only once. The ten largest account for roughly 1.5% of the sample.

Clipping removes 7 bases from V and 6 bases from J, with 7 as the unmatched junction base count. CDR1 and CDR2 are read off the germline V gene as SNHLY and FYNNEI. Spanning cysteine to phenylalanine, the CDR3 consists of 14 amino acids. CDR3 DNA is the only sequence kept; it has 42 bases, read in frame from the first base. Comment on this clone: The specificity of this receptor is unknown. No quality values exist for individual bases; no much larger clone is one base distant.

CD4+ T cells from unexposed donors were collected before the COVID-19 pandemic (2011-2018). To separate naive from memory CD4+ T cells, cryopreserved PBMCs first underwent CD4 enrichment and then EasySep naive CD4+ T cell enrichment. The leukapheresis product used for the unexposed donors was purchased from a commercial source. PBMCs were isolated from leukapheresis product or whole blood by Ficoll-Paque PLUS gradient centrifugation. PBMCs were either used fresh in the expansion assay or cryopreserved at -140 degrees C. The QIAamp Micro DNA Kit was used to extract genomic DNA from the CD4+ T cells. This TCR came from a human donor in good health. This sequence uses TRBV2 and TRBJ2-1, with 9 junctional bases fitting TRBD2. The sequencing sample was made of memory CD4+ T cells from PBMCs. The cell subset or site tag for this specimen amounts to: memory (non-naive) CD4+ T cells. The bases are TGTGCCAGCATAGCGGGAGAAACATCCAATGAGCAGTTCTTC. The translation is CASIAGETSNEQFF.